This TCR beta chain was retrieved from a study of T cell repertoires in cytomegalovirus infection (dated by TCRdb to between 2019 and 2020). The study in broad terms: Peptide stimulations targeted recently identified HLA-C-restricted CMV epitopes, whose presentation resists viral immunomodulation, together with well-studied HLA-B-restricted epitopes. Because public TCR beta signatures pointed to carriage of CMV infection together with the matching HLA type, the HLA type of each donor mattered for the analysis.

Summary of the overall study and its limitations: The ex vivo response was dominated by HLA-C-restricted CMV-specific TCR beta clonotypes, which also provided the single most frequent clonotype in two of eight donors. Cumulative frequency of public TCR beta family members discriminated carriers of CMV infection plus the relevant HLA type in this cohort and an independent approximately 360-donor cohort.

From cysteine to phenylalanine, the CDR3 is 18 amino acids long. Solely the CDR3 DNA is kept, with 54 bases framed from the first base. V is shortened by 11 bases, J by 4 bases, and the region joining them spans 30 bases. As encoded in the germline V gene, CDR1 is MDHEN while CDR2 is SYDVKM. Details on this clonotype: The specificity of this receptor is unknown. Base qualities are not recorded, but no much larger clone differs from it by a single base.

The instrument was an Illumina HiSeq 1500. TCRdb reprocessing: public reads trimmed at Q25 with fastp, clones called with MiXCR, in-frame beta chains kept. Rows are combined by CDR3 protein, so each entry shows the most common genes and DNA. The sample profile shows 550,000 to 850,000 distinct CDR3 sequences; 30% to 40% of them were found once. Of the sample, around a sixth falls within the top ten clones. The treatment or condition label for this specimen denotes: in vitro stimulation with specific CMV peptide epitopes to enrich CMV-specific T cells. The material sequenced was cultured PBMCs, taken from culture after CMV antigen stimulation. The sequence came from a human donor in good health (CMV status not recorded). Some clones in this sample may be carry-over from other donors' samples. This chain joins TRBV28 to TRBJ2-4; the D assignment is uncertain and may be TRBD1 or TRBD2, with 6 bases supporting each. Here the CDR3 is given as CAVRPGAPTERPKNIQYF. The DNA is TGTGCCGTCCGACCGGGGGCGCCAACGGAACGCCCAAAAAACATTCAGTACTTC.